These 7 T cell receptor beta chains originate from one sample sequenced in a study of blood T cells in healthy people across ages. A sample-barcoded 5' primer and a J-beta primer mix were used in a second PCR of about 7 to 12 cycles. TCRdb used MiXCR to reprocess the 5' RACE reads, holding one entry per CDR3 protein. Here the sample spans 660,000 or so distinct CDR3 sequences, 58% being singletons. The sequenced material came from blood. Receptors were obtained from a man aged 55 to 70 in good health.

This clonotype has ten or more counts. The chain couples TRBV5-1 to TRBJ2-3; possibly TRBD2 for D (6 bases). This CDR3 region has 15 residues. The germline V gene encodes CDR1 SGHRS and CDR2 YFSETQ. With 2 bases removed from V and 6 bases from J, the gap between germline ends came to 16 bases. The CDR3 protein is CASSFSPGTVDTQYF. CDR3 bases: TGCGCCAGCAGCTTCAGTCCCGGGACTGTGGATACGCAGTATTTT.

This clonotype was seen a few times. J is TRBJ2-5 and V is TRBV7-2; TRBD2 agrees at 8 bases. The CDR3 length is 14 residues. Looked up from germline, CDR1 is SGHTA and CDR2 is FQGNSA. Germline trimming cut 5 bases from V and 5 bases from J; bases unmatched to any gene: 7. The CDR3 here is CASSRGLAMETQYF. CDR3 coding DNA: TGTGCCAGCAGCAGAGGACTAGCAATGGAGACCCAGTACTTC.

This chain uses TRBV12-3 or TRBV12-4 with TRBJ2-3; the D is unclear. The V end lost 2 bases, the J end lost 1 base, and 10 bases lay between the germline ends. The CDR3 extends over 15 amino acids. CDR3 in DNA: TGTGCCAGCAGTTTAAAAGGAATCCGCACAGATACGCAGTATTTT. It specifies CASSLKGIRTDTQYF.

CDR3 protein: CSADPGQGRGTSYGYTF. Here the CDR3 DNA reads TGCAGTGCGGACCCTGGACAGGGAAGGGGGACTAGCTATGGCTACACCTTC. The chain has TRBV20-1 and TRBJ1-2; 8 bases agree with TRBD1. CDR1 and CDR2 (germline): DFQATT, SNEGSKA (reference sequence). This CDR3 is built from 17 residues. V shed 6 bases and J 4 bases; nucleotides not matched to a gene: 19.

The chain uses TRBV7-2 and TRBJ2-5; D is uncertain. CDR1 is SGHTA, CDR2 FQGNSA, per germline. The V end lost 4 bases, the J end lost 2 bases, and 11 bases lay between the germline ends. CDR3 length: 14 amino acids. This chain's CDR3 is CASSSWASQETQYF. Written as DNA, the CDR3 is TGTGCCAGCAGCTCGTGGGCGTCTCAAGAGACCCAGTACTTC.

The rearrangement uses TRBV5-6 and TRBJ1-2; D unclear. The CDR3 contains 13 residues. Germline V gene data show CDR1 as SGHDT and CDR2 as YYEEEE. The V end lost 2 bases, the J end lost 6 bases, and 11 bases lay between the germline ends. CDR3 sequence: CASSFGQADGYTF. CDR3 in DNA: TGTGCCAGCAGCTTTGGTCAGGCCGATGGCTACACCTTC.

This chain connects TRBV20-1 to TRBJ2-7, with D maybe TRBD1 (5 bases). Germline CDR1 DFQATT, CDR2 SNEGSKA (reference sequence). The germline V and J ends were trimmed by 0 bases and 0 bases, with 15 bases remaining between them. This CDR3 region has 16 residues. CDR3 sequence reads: CSARDLWTRSSYEQYF. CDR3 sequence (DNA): TGCAGTGCTAGAGATCTTTGGACACGAAGCTCCTACGAGCAGTACTTC.